The 3 T cell receptor beta chains below come from one sample, sequenced in a study of blood T cell repertoires in COVID-19. Using immunoSEQ multiplex PCR, the repertoire was profiled, and TCRdb retains in-frame clones only, with some absent. The table includes approximately 200,000 clones, 80% to 85% detected once. Sequencing used PBMCs or T cells enriched from blood (not recorded which). The origin of the receptors is a man aged 35-49 years who had recovered from COVID-19.

CDR3 region: CASSSQPGTGGLETQYF. In DNA form, the CDR3 reads TGCGCCAGCAGCTCGCAACCCGGGACAGGGGGCTTGGAGACCCAGTACTTC. The rearrangement links TRBV5-1 to TRBJ2-5; TRBD1 matches 12 bases. Germline V lookup: CDR1 SGHRS, CDR2 YFSETQ. V lost 3 bases, J lost 5 bases, and 11 bases stayed unmatched. The CDR3 totals 17 residues.

The chain carries TRBV6-5 and TRBJ1-1; tentative D call: TRBD1 (5 bases). The germline gives CDR1 MNHEY, CDR2 SVGAGI. The V end lost 2 bases, the J end lost 6 bases, and 19 bases lay between the germline ends. This CDR3 is 16 amino acids long. The CDR3 nucleotides are TGTGCCAGCAGTTACCCTGGTGGGGGGAGAAGGGCTGAAGCTTTCTTT. This encodes CASSYPGGGRRAEAFF.

J is TRBJ1-1 and V is TRBV3-1 (or the pseudogene TRBV3-2); TRBD1 agrees at 8 bases. Losses at the gene ends were 4 bases for V and 3 bases for J; bases not matched to a gene: 7. The CDR3 length is 15 residues. Germline CDR1 is LGHDT and CDR2 is YNNKEL (reference sequence). The DNA of the CDR3 is TGTGCCAGCAGCCCGTTCGGACAGGGCTACACTGAAGCTTTCTTT. This encodes CASSPFGQGYTEAFF.